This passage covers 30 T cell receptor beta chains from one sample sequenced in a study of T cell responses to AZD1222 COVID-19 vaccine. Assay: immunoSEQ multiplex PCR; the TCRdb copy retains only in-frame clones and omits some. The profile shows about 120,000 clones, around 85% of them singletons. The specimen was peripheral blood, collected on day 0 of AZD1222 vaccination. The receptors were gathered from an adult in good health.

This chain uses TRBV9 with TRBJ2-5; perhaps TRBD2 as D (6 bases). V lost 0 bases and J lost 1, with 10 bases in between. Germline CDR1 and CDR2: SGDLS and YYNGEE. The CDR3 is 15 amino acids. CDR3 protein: CASSVEEGPQETQYF. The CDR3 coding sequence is TGTGCCAGCAGCGTAGAGGAGGGGCCCCAAGAGACCCAGTACTTC.

CDR3 DNA sequence: TGTGCCAGCAGCCGGGACAGCACAGATACGCAGTATTTT. Amino acids: CASSRDSTDTQYF. The chain couples TRBV28 to TRBJ2-3, with D possibly called TRBD1 or TRBD2 (5 bases each). The V end lost 6 bases, the J end lost 0 bases, and 7 bases lay between the germline ends. The germline gives CDR1 MDHEN, CDR2 SYDVKM. The CDR3 is made up of 13 amino acids.

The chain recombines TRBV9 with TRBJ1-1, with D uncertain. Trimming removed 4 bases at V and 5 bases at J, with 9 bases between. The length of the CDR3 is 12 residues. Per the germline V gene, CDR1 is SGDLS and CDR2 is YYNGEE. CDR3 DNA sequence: TGTGCCAGCAGCTCAGGAGGGACTGAAGCTTTCTTT. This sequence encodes CASSSGGTEAFF.

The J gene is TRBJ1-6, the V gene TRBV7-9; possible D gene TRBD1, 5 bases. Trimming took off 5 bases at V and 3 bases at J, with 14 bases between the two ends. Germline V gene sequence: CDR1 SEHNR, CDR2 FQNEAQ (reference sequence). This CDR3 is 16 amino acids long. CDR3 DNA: TGTGCCAGCAGCCAAGCCCAGGGAAACTATAATTCACCCCTCCACTTT. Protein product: CASSQAQGNYNSPLHF.

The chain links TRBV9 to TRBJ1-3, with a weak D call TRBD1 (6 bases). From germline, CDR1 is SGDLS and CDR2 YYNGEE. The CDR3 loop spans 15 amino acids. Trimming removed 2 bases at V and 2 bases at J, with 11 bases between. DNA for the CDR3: TGTGCCAGCAGCGTTACAGGGACAACTGGAAACACCATATATTTT. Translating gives CASSVTGTTGNTIYF.

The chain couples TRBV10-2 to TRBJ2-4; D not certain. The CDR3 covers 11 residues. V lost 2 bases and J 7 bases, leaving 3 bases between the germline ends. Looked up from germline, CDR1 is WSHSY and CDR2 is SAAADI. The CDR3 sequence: CASSEENIQYF. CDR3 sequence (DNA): TGCGCCAGCAGTGAGGAGAACATTCAGTACTTC.

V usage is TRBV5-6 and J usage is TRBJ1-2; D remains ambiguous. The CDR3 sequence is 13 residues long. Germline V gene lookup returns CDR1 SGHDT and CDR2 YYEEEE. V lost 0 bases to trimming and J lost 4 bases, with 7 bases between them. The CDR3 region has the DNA TGTGCCAGCAGCTTGGGACCGAGCTATGGCTACACCTTC. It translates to CASSLGPSYGYTF.

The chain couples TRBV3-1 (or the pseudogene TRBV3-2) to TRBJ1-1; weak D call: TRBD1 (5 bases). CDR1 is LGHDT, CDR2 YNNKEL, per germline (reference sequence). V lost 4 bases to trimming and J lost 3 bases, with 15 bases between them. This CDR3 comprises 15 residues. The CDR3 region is CASSPDPAGYTEAFF. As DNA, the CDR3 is TGTGCCAGCAGCCCGGACCCAGCAGGGTACACTGAAGCTTTCTTT.

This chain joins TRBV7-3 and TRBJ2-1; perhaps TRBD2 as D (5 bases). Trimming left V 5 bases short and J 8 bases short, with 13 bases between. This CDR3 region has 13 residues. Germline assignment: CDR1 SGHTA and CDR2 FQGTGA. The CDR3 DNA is TGTGCCAGCAGCCTACACTTCGGGGATGAGCAGTTCTTC. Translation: CASSLHFGDEQFF.

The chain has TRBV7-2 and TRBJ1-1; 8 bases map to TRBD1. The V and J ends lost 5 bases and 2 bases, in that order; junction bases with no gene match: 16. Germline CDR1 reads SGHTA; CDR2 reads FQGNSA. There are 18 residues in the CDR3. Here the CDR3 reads CASSVLRDRTSRNTEAFF. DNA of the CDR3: TGTGCCAGCAGCGTTCTCCGGGACAGGACATCGCGCAACACTGAAGCTTTCTTT.

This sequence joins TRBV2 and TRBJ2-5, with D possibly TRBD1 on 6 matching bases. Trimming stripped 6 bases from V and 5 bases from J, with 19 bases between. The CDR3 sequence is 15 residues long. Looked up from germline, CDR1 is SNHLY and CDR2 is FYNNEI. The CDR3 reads CASSAPDLRGETQYF. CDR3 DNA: TGTGCCAGCAGCGCCCCGGACTTGAGGGGGGAGACCCAGTACTTC.

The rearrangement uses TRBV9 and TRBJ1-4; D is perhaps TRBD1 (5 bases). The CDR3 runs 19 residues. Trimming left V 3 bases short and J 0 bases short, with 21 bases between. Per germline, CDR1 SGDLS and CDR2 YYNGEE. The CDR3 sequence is CASSGGGQLSFATNEKLFF. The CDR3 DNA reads TGTGCCAGCAGCGGGGGCGGCCAACTCTCCTTTGCAACTAATGAAAAACTGTTTTTT.

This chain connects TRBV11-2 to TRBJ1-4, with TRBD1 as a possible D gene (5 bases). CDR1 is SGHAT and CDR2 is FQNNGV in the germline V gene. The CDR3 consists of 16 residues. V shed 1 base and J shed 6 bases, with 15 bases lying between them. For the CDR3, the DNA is TGTGCCAGCAGCTTAGGTCGACAGACGGACGATGAAAAACTGTTTTTT. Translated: CASSLGRQTDDEKLFF.

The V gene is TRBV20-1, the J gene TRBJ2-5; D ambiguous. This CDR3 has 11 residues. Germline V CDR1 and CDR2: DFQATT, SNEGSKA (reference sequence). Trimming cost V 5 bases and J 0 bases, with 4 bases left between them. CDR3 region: CSAQNQETQYF. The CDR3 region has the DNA TGCAGTGCTCAAAACCAAGAGACCCAGTACTTC.

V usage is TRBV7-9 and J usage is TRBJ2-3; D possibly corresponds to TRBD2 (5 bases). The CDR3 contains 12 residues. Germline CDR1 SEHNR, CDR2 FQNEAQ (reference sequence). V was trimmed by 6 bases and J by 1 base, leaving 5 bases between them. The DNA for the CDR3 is TGTGCCAGCAGTAGCGGCACAGATACGCAGTATTTT. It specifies CASSSGTDTQYF.

The CDR3 region is CSVAGQGAVTEAFF. The CDR3 nucleotides are TGCAGCGTCGCCGGACAGGGGGCCGTCACTGAAGCTTTCTTT. The rearrangement joins TRBV29-1 to TRBJ1-1, with 11 bases lining up with TRBD1. V shed 6 bases, J shed 4 bases, and the junction held 7 bases outside the gene matches. CDR3 length: 14 residues. Germline values: CDR1 SQVTM, CDR2 ANQGSEA.

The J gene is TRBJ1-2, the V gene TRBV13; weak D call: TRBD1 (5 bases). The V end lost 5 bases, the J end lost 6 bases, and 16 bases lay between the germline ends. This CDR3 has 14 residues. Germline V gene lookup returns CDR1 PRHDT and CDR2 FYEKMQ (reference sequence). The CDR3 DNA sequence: TGTGCCAGCAGCCCTCGACCGATGGGGGATGGCTACACCTTC. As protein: CASSPRPMGDGYTF.

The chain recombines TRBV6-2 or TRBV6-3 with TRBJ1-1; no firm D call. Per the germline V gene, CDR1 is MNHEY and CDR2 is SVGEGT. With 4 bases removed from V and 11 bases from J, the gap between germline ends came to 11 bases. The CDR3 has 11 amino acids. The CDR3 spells CASSLPPGAFF. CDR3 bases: TGTGCCAGCAGTTTGCCCCCCGGGGCTTTCTTT.

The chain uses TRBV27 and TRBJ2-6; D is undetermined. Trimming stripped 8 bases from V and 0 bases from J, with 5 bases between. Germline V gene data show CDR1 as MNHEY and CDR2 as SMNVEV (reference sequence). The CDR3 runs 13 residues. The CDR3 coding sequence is TGTGCCAGCCGAAGCTCTGGGGCCAACGTCCTGACTTTC. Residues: CASRSSGANVLTF.

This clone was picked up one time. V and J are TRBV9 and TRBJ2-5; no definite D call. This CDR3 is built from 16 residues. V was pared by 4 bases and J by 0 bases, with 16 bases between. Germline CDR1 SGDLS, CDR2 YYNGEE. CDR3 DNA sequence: TGTGCCAGCAGCAGCCGAACGGGTCCCTACCAAGAGACCCAGTACTTC. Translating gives CASSSRTGPYQETQYF.

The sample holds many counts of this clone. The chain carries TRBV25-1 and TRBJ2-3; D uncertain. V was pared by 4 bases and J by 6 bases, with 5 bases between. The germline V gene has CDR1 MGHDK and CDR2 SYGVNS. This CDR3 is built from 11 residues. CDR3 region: CASSVLDTQYF. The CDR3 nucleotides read TGTGCCAGCAGTGTATTGGATACGCAGTATTTT.

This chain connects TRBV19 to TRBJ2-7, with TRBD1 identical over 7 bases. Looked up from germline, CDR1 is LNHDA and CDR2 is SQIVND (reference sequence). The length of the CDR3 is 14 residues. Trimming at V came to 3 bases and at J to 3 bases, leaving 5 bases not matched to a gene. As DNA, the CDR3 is TGTGCCAGTAGTATGGGACAGTCCCTCTACGAGCAGTACTTC. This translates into CASSMGQSLYEQYF.

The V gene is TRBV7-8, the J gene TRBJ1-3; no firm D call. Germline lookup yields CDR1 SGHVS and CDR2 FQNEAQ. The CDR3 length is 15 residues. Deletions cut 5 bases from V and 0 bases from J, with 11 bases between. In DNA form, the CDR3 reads TGTGCCAGCAGCCCCGGCGGAGGCTCTGGAAACACCATATATTTT. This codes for CASSPGGGSGNTIYF.

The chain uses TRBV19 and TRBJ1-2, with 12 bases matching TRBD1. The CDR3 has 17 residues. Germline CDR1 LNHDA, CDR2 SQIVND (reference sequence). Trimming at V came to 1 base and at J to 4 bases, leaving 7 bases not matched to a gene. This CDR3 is CASSIASWGQGAYGYTF. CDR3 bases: TGTGCCAGTAGTATAGCCTCGTGGGGACAGGGGGCCTATGGCTACACCTTC.

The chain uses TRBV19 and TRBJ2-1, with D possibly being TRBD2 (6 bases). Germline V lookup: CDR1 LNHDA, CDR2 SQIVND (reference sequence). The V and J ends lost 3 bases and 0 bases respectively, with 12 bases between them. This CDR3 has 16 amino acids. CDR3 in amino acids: CASSMGLASSYNEQFF. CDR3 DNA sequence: TGTGCCAGTAGTATGGGGCTAGCGAGCTCCTACAATGAGCAGTTCTTC.

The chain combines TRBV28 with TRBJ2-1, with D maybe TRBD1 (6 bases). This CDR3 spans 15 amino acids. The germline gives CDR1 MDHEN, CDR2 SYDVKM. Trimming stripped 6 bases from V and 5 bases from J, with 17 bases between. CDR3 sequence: CASRETGPANNEQFF. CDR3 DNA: TGTGCCAGCAGAGAAACAGGGCCGGCTAACAATGAGCAGTTCTTC.

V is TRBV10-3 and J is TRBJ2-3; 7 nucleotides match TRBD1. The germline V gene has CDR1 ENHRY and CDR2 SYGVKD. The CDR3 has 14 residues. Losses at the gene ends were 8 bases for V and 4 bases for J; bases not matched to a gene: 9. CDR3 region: CAIGTRQGADTQYF. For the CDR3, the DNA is TGTGCCATCGGGACCCGACAGGGCGCAGATACGCAGTATTTT.

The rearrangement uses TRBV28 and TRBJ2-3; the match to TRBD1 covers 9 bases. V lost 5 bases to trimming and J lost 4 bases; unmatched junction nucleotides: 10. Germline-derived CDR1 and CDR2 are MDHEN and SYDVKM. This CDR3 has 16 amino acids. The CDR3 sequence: CASSIRTGAGADTQYF. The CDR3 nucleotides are TGTGCCAGCAGTATCCGGACAGGGGCCGGGGCAGATACGCAGTATTTT.

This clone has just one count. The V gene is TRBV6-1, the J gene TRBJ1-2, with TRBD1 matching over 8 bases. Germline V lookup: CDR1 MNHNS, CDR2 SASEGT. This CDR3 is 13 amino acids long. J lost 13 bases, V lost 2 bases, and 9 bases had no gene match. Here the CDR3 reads CASSEWTGSGCTF. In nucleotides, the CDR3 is TGTGCCAGCAGTGAATGGACAGGGTCTGGTTGCACCTTC.

The CDR3 spells CASSHRDTNTGELFF. The CDR3 DNA reads as TGCGCCAGCAGCCATAGGGACACCAACACCGGGGAGCTGTTTTTT. This chain joins TRBV5-1 and TRBJ2-2; TRBD1 is a possible D gene (6 bases). V lost 4 bases and J 2 bases, leaving 12 bases between the germline ends. Germline CDR1 and CDR2: SGHRS and YFSETQ. This CDR3 has 15 amino acids.